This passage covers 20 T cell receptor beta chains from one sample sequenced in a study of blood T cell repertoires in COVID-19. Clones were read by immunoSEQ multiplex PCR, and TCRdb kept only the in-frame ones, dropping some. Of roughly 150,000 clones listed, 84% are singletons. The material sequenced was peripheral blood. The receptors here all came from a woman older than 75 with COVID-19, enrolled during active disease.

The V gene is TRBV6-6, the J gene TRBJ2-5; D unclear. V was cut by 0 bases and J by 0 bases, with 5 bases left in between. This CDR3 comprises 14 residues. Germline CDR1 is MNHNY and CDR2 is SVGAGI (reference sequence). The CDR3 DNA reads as TGTGCCAGCAGTTACTCGACATACCAAGAGACCCAGTACTTC. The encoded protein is CASSYSTYQETQYF.

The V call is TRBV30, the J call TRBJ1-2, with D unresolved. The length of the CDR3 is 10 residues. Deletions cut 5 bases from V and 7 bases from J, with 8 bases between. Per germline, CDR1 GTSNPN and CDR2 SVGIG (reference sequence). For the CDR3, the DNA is TGTGCCTGGGCACGACTTGGCTACACCTTC. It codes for CAWARLGYTF.

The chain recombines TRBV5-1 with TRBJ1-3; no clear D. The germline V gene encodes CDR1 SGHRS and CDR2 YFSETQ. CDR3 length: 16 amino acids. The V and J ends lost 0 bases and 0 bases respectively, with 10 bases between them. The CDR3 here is CASSLDPGSSGNTIYF. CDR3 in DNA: TGCGCCAGCAGCTTGGATCCAGGAAGCTCTGGAAACACCATATATTTT.

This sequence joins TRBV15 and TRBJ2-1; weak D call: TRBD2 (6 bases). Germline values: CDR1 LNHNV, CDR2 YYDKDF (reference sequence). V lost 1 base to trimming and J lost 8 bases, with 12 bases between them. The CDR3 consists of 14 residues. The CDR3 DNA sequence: TGTGCCACCAGCAGAGCTGGAGGGGCTGATGAGCAGTTCTTC. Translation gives CATSRAGGADEQFF.

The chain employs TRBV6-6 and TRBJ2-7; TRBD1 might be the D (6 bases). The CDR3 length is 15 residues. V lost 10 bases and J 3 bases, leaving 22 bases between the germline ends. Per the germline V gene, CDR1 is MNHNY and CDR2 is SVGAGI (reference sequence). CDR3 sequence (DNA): TGTGCCAACCTAATAGACAGGAAAAAAAGCTACGAGCAGTACTTC. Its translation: CANLIDRKKSYEQYF.

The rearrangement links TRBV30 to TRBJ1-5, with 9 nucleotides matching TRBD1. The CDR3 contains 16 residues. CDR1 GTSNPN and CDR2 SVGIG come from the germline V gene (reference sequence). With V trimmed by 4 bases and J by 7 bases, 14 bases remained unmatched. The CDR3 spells CAWTAKGGQGGQPQHF. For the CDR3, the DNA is TGTGCCTGGACCGCCAAGGGGGGACAGGGAGGACAGCCCCAGCATTTT.

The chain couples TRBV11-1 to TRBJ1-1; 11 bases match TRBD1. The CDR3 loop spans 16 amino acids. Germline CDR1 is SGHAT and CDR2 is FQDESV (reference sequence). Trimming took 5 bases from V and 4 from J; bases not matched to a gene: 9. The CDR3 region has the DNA TGTGCCAGCAGCCAAACCGGGACAGGGGGTGTCACTGAAGCTTTCTTT. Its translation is CASSQTGTGGVTEAFF.

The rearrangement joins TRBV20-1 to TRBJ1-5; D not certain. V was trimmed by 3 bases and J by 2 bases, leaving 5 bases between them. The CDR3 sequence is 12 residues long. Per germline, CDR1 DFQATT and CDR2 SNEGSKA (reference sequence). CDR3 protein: CSASDGNQPQHF. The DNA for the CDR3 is TGCAGTGCTAGTGACGGCAATCAGCCCCAGCATTTT.

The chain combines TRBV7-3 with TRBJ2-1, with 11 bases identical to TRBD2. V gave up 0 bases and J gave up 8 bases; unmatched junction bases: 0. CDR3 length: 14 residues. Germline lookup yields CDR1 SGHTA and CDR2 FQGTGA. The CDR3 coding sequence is TGTGCCAGCAGCTTAACGGGACTAGCGGATGAGCAGTTCTTC. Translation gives CASSLTGLADEQFF.

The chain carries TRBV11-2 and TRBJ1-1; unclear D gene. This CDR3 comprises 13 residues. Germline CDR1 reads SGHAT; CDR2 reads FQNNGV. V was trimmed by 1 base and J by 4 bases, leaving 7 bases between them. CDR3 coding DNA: TGTGCCAGCAGCTTAGTTATCAGCACTGAAGCTTTCTTT. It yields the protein CASSLVISTEAFF. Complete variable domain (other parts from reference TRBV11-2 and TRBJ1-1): EAGVAQSPRYKIIEKRQSVAFWCNPISGHATLYWYQQILGQGPKLLIQFQNNGVVDDSQLPKDRFSAERLKGVDSTLKIQPAKLEDSAVYLCASSLVISTEAFFGQGTRLTVV.

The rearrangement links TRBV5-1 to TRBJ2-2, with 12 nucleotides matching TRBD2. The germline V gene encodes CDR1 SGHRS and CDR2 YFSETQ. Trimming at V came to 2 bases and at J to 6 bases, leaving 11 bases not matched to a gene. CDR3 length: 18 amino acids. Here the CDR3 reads CASSLYALTSGSPGELFF. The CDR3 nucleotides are TGCGCCAGCAGCTTATACGCCCTGACTAGCGGGAGTCCCGGGGAGCTGTTTTTT.

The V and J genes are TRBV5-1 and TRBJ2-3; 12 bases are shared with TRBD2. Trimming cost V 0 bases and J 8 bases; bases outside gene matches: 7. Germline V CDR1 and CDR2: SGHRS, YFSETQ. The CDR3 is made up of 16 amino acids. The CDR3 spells CASSLETSGSGVTQYF. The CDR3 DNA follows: TGCGCCAGCAGCTTGGAGACTAGCGGGAGTGGTGTTACGCAGTATTTT.

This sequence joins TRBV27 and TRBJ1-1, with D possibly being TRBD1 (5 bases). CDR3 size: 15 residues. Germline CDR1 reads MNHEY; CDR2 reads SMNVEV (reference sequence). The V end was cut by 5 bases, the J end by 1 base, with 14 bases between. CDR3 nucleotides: TGTGCCAGCAGTCTTCTGGGGCCGGGGAACACTGAAGCTTTCTTT. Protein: CASSLLGPGNTEAFF.

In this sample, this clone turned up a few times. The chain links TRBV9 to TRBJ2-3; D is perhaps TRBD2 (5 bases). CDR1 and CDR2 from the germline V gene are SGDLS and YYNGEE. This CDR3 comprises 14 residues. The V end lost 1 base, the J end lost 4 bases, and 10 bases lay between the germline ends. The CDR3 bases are TGTGCCAGCAGCGTACCTAGCTACCCAGATACGCAGTATTTT. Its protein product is CASSVPSYPDTQYF.

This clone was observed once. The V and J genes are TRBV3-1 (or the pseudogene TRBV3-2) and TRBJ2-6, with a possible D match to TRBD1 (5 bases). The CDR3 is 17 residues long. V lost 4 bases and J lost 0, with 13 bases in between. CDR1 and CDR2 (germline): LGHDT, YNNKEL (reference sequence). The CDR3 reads CASSRTLQVSGANVLTF. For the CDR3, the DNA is TGTGCCAGCAGCCGCACGCTACAGGTCTCTGGGGCCAACGTCCTGACTTTC.

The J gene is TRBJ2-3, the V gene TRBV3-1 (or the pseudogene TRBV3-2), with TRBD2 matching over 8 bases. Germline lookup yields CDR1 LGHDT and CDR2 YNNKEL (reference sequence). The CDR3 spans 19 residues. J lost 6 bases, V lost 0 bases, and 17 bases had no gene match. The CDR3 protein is CASSQDIGTRLALTDTQYF. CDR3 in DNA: TGTGCCAGCAGCCAAGATATCGGGACCAGACTAGCGTTGACCGATACGCAGTATTTT.

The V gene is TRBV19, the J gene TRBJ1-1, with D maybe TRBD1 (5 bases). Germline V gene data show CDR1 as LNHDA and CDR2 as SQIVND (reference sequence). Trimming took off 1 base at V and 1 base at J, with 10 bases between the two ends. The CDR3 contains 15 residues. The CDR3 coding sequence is TGTGCCAGTAGTATAGGGGTGACAGCGAACACTGAAGCTTTCTTT. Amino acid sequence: CASSIGVTANTEAFF. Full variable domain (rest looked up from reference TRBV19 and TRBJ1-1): DGGITQSPKYLFRKEGQNVTLSCEQNLNHDAMYWYRQDPGQGLRLIYYSQIVNDFQKGDIAEGYSVSREKKESFPLTVTSAQKNPTAFYLCASSIGVTANTEAFFGQGTRLTVV.

The CDR3 coding sequence is TGTGCCTGGAGTGTACCGTGGGGGCAGGGCACAGATACGCAGTATTTT. It codes for CAWSVPWGQGTDTQYF. The chain carries TRBV30 and TRBJ2-3; tentatively, D is TRBD1 (6 bases). The germline gives CDR1 GTSNPN, CDR2 SVGIG (reference sequence). Trimming took 0 bases from V and 1 from J, leaving 14 bases between them. This CDR3 spans 16 amino acids.

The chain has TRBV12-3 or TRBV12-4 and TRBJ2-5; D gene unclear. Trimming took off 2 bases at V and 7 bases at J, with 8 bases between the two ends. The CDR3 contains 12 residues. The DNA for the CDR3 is TGTGCCAGCAGTTTACCGAGTGGGACCCAGTACTTC. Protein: CASSLPSGTQYF.

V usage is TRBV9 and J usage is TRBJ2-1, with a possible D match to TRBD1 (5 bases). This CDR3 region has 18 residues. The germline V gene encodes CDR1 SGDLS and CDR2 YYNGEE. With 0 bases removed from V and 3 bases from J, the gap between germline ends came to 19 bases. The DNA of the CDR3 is TGTGCCAGCAGCGTAGTTGCAGGTGGTTGGGGCTACTACAATGAGCAGTTCTTC. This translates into CASSVVAGGWGYYNEQFF.